This T cell receptor beta chain was found in a study of T cell changes during pregnancy in multiple sclerosis. This CDR3 is built from 15 residues. Germline CDR1 is SEHNR and CDR2 is FQNEAQ (reference sequence). V lost 5 bases, J lost 7 bases, and 17 bases lay in between. The method was immunoSEQ multiplex PCR; TCRdb's version includes in-frame clones alone and lacks a portion of them. The table has about 38,000 clones, 91% seen once. This material consisted of CD8+ T cells from peripheral blood mononuclear cells, taken after pregnancy. The J gene is TRBJ2-2, the V gene TRBV7-9; tentatively, D is TRBD2 (7 bases). This TCR was recovered from a female donor with multiple sclerosis, enrolled in a pregnancy study. Here the CDR3 reads CASSPRGGEIGELFF. CDR3 DNA: TGTGCCAGCAGCCCCCGCGGGGGCGAGATCGGGGAGCTGTTTTTT.